This T cell receptor beta chain emerged from a study of blood T cells in healthy people across ages. Whole-study results and caveats: Observed TCR beta diversity per million T cells went down as age went up. This fall followed a roughly linear course with age. No conclusive comparison of naive versus antigen-experienced cells was possible with unsorted PBMCs.

Together with a sample-barcoded 5' primer, a J-beta primer mix was included in a second PCR lasting about 7 to 11 cycles. Researchers report that a template-switch adaptor with 12 random nucleotides tagged each cDNA molecule. Each CDR3 protein gets one entry after TCRdb re-called the 5' RACE reads with MiXCR. Of 580,000 or so distinct CDR3 sequences listed, roughly 48% are singletons. Trimming left V 3 bases short and J 7 bases short, with 16 bases between. The CDR3 is made up of 15 amino acids. Germline-derived CDR1 and CDR2 are MDHEN and SYDVKM. As concerns this clonotype: No antigen is known for it.

The sequencing sample was made of blood. The gene calls are TRBV28 and TRBJ2-1, with a weak D call TRBD1 (6 bases). This sequence originates from an elderly man in good health. The CDR3 DNA sequence: TGTGCCAGCAGTTTTGGGGGCCTGGGTGTAAATGAGCAGTTCTTC. Amino acids: CASSFGGLGVNEQFF.